A selection of T cell receptor beta chains follows, all from one sample in a study of T cell clones after liver transplantation. Clones were sequenced by immunoSEQ multiplex PCR, and TCRdb holds only the in-frame ones, with some missing. This sample has around 110,000 clones, with 90% found just once. The source was CD4+ T cells from blood, collected 12 months after liver transplant. The receptor set was obtained from a human patient who received a liver transplant. Some T cells may arise from the graft donor. CDR3s leave out the opening cysteine and the closing phenylalanine or tryptophan. The order of the fields is D gene, V gene, CDR3 protein. A D gene is named only where the DNA matches it firmly.

d_gene: TRBD2
v_gene: TRBV29-1
CDR3aa: SVEGPSGGTEQF

d_gene: TRBD1
v_gene: TRBV7-8
CDR3aa: ASSIGTGGNTIY

d_gene: .
v_gene: TRBV15
CDR3aa: ATSRDYASADYEQY

d_gene: TRBD2
v_gene: TRBV7-3
CDR3aa: ASSRAGTSGSSYNEQF

d_gene: .
v_gene: TRBV2
CDR3aa: ASSIPNPSGDTQY

d_gene: .
v_gene: TRBV2
CDR3aa: ASSVVGGGFTEAF

d_gene: TRBD2
v_gene: TRBV5-1
CDR3aa: ASSHGTSGFSYNEQF

d_gene: .
v_gene: TRBV18
CDR3aa: ASSPLSQDTQY

d_gene: .
v_gene: TRBV6-5
CDR3aa: ASRFPGRPDTQY

d_gene: TRBD1
v_gene: TRBV19
CDR3aa: ASSPPGQVFSGNTIY

d_gene: .
v_gene: TRBV6-4
CDR3aa: ASSELWGNNQPQH

d_gene: .
v_gene: TRBV10-3
CDR3aa: AISSGTQNTIY

d_gene: .
v_gene: TRBV5-1
CDR3aa: ASSLADTGELF

d_gene: .
v_gene: TRBV28
CDR3aa: ASSSEPYEQY

d_gene: TRBD2
v_gene: TRBV5-5
CDR3aa: ASSLTSGSYNEQF

d_gene: .
v_gene: TRBV19
CDR3aa: ASSMGPRGTQY

d_gene: TRBD1
v_gene: TRBV5-4
CDR3aa: ASSPDRGVGDGYT

d_gene: .
v_gene: TRBV7-3
CDR3aa: ASSAGLGEKYT

d_gene: .
v_gene: TRBV14
CDR3aa: ASSPNWGAAGNTIY

d_gene: TRBD2
v_gene: TRBV5-1
CDR3aa: ASSLGASGLGETQY

d_gene: .
v_gene: TRBV5-4
CDR3aa: ASSPNWGNEQF

d_gene: .
v_gene: TRBV28
CDR3aa: ASSLLSANYGYT

d_gene: .
v_gene: TRBV4-3
CDR3aa: ASSQELGRSQPYEQY

d_gene: .
v_gene: TRBV28
CDR3aa: ASRLQGGGNQPQH

d_gene: TRBD2
v_gene: TRBV11-2
CDR3aa: ASSRGSGGETQY

d_gene: .
v_gene: TRBV28
CDR3aa: ASSGGHGNIQY

d_gene: .
v_gene: TRBV2
CDR3aa: ASSEIQGLEGYT

d_gene: .
v_gene: TRBV7-9
CDR3aa: ASSRRRDTSTDTQY

d_gene: .
v_gene: TRBV15
CDR3aa: ATSRDLGNPRSEAF

d_gene: TRBD1
v_gene: TRBV6-5
CDR3aa: ASSSNRGRYEQY

d_gene: .
v_gene: TRBV9
CDR3aa: ASSVDSSLYTDTQY

d_gene: .
v_gene: TRBV6-1
CDR3aa: ASSERWDLYGYT

d_gene: .
v_gene: TRBV10-3
CDR3aa: AIRTAGGGEQY

d_gene: .
v_gene: TRBV28
CDR3aa: ASSWGGGGTQY

d_gene: TRBD1
v_gene: TRBV6-5
CDR3aa: ASSLTGPGNTIY

d_gene: TRBD1
v_gene: TRBV7-9
CDR3aa: ASSSDRGNQPQH

d_gene: TRBD1
v_gene: TRBV27
CDR3aa: ASSPQGARQNEQY

d_gene: .
v_gene: TRBV28
CDR3aa: ASTPSGSADTQY

d_gene: .
v_gene: TRBV4-1
CDR3aa: ASSQERVGVGAF

d_gene: TRBD1
v_gene: TRBV18
CDR3aa: ASSPGTGTNGYT

d_gene: .
v_gene: TRBV2
CDR3aa: ASRIPPGEGRNEQF

d_gene: .
v_gene: TRBV7-3
CDR3aa: ASFGRSKETQY

d_gene: .
v_gene: TRBV10-3
CDR3aa: AIRGSSPLNTIY

d_gene: .
v_gene: TRBV13
CDR3aa: ATAGRGETQY

d_gene: .
v_gene: TRBV7-2
CDR3aa: ASSYRQGLSGAKNIQY

d_gene: .
v_gene: TRBV7-9
CDR3aa: ASSLPRGVNEQF

d_gene: .
v_gene: TRBV5-4
CDR3aa: ASSLVGTDTQY

d_gene: .
v_gene: TRBV18
CDR3aa: ASSPGSGSSGRNTIY

d_gene: .
v_gene: TRBV5-8
CDR3aa: ASSPGTYSNQPQH

d_gene: TRBD2
v_gene: TRBV7-8
CDR3aa: ASSPAGGRYNEQF

d_gene: .
v_gene: TRBV5-1
CDR3aa: ASSLQEGTDTQY

d_gene: .
v_gene: TRBV6-5
CDR3aa: ASSQTSNQPQH

d_gene: TRBD1
v_gene: TRBV5-1
CDR3aa: ASSSTGTASGANVLT

d_gene: TRBD1
v_gene: TRBV11-3
CDR3aa: ASGGTGWGTRANVLT